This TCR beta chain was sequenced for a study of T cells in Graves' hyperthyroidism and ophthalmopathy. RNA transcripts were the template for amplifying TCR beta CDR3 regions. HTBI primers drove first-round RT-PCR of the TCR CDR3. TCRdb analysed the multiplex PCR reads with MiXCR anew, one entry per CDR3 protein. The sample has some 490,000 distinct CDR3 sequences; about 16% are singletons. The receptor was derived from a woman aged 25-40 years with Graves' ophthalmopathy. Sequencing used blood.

The CDR3 DNA is TGTGCCAGCAGTTTACCAGAGGTGGGGCAGTACTTC. Translation gives CASSLPEVGQYF. The rearrangement uses TRBV28 and TRBJ2-7, with no clear D. Germline lookup yields CDR1 MDHEN and CDR2 SYDVKM. The V and J ends lost 2 bases and 9 bases respectively, with 11 bases between them. The CDR3 spans 12 residues. Full variable domain (rest looked up from reference TRBV28 and TRBJ2-7): DVKVTQSSRYLVKRTGEKVFLECVQDMDHENMFWYRQDPGLGLRLIYFSYDVKMKEKGDIPEGYSVSREKKERFSLILESASTNQTSMYLCASSLPEVGQYFGPGTRLTVT.